Each of the 17 T cell receptor beta chains below was sequenced from the same sample in a study (dated by TCRdb to the mid-2010s). Libraries were prepared through RT-PCR. The data were produced on an Illumina MiSeq. TCRdb itself trimmed the public reads at Q25 with fastp, ran MiXCR and retained productive beta chains. Here each entry gathers all rows of one CDR3 protein and keeps the most common genes and DNA. The sample table shows almost 700,000 distinct CDR3 sequences, and 13% to 15% are seen once. The ten top clones hold roughly 3.6% of the sample. The source material was memory CD4+ T cells from blood. The receptors derive from a female donor in good health, serving as a healthy control.

This clonotype was recorded many times. This chain uses TRBV20-1 with TRBJ2-1, with 7 bases that match TRBD2. The CDR3 extends over 16 amino acids. J was trimmed by 10 bases and V by 0 bases; bases with no gene match: 15. Germline-derived CDR1 and CDR2 are DFQATT and SNEGSKA (reference sequence). The CDR3 loop is CSARDLKTSRSREQFF. CDR3 DNA sequence: TGCAGTGCTAGAGATTTAAAGACTAGCAGGTCACGGGAGCAGTTCTTC.

The chain has TRBV7-2 and TRBJ1-5; D is ambiguous. This CDR3 comprises 12 residues. Deletions cut 6 bases from V and 3 bases from J, with 6 bases between. Germline V lookup: CDR1 SGHTA, CDR2 FQGNSA. The chain's CDR3 is CASRVYNQPQHF. The DNA of the CDR3 is TGTGCCAGCAGAGTCTACAATCAGCCCCAGCATTTT.

As DNA, the CDR3 is TGTGCCAGCAGCAAATTAAATAGGGCACCTTACTATGGCTACACCTTC. Translation: CASSKLNRAPYYGYTF. The rearrangement uses TRBV21-1 and TRBJ1-2. TRBV21-1 is classified as a pseudogene. The CDR3 contains 16 residues.

This clonotype was observed a handful of times. This chain joins TRBV20-1 and TRBJ1-5, with a possible D match to TRBD1 (5 bases). From germline, CDR1 is DFQATT and CDR2 SNEGSKA (reference sequence). The V end lost 4 bases, the J end lost 0 bases, and 19 bases lay between the germline ends. CDR3 length equals 17 residues. The CDR3 loop is CSATSIRGEHSNQPQHF. CDR3 nucleotide sequence: TGCAGTGCTACCTCTATTCGGGGGGAACATAGCAATCAGCCCCAGCATTTT.

This clonotype was seen repeatedly, ten times or more. CDR3 coding DNA: TGCAGCGTTGCAGGGGGCGCGCGGGAGACCCAGTACTTC. Its translation is CSVAGGARETQYF. The chain recombines TRBV29-1 with TRBJ2-5; 8 positions agree with TRBD1. V shed 4 bases and J 5 bases; nucleotides not matched to a gene: 6. Germline loops: CDR1 SQVTM, CDR2 ANQGSEA. The CDR3 loop spans 13 amino acids.

This clonotype was found a few times. V gene TRBV2 combines with J gene TRBJ2-1, with 11 nucleotides matching TRBD2. V trimming: 6 bases; J trimming: 8 bases; junction bases outside the gene matches: 9. Germline CDR1 SNHLY, CDR2 FYNNEI. The CDR3 spans 15 residues. The CDR3 bases are TGTGCCAGCAGGGGCTTAGCGGGAGGGCCCGATGAGCAGTTCTTC. Its protein product is CASRGLAGGPDEQFF. Based on the CDR3 plus reference TRBV2 and TRBJ2-1, the full variable domain is EPEVTQTPSHQVTQMGQEVILRCVPISNHLYFYWYRQILGQKVEFLVSFYNNEISEKSEIFDDQFSVERPDGSNFTLKIRSTKLEDSAMYFCASRGLAGGPDEQFFGPGTRLTVL.

The rearrangement joins TRBV4-3 to TRBJ2-5; D tentatively reads TRBD1 or TRBD2 (5 bases each). The V and J ends lost 1 base and 5 bases respectively, with 14 bases between them. The CDR3 consists of 15 residues. CDR1 and CDR2 (germline): LGHNA, YSLEER. The CDR3 coding sequence is TGCGCCAGCAGCCAAGTATCAGGGAGTGGGGAGACCCAGTACTTC. Encoded protein: CASSQVSGSGETQYF.

This clonotype showed up many times. The chain joins TRBV10-3 to TRBJ2-3; D remains unclear. Germline V gene sequence: CDR1 ENHRY, CDR2 SYGVKD. There are 16 residues in the CDR3. Between the trimmed V and J ends, which lost 3 bases and 1 base, there was a span of 14 bases. CDR3 in DNA: TGTGCCATCAGTGACCCCGGAAGGGCTGGCACAGATACGCAGTATTTT. Its protein product is CAISDPGRAGTDTQYF.

This clonotype has only a few counts. This CDR3 fails to terminate in the conserved phenylalanine or tryptophan, so it likely reflects a read error. This chain joins TRBV7-2 and TRBJ1-1; 7 bases fit TRBD1. Germline lookup yields CDR1 SGHTA and CDR2 FQGNSA. The CDR3 is 15 amino acids. Germline trimming cut 5 bases from V and 3 bases from J; bases unmatched to any gene: 9. The CDR3 protein is CASSMGTAIYTEAFS. The CDR3 DNA reads TGTGCCAGCAGCATGGGGACAGCGATATACACTGAAGCTTTCTCT.

In the case of this clonotype: The junction and the germline gene differ at one end; a read error may be behind it. V gene TRBV9 combines with J gene TRBJ2-7; 8 bases match TRBD1. CDR3 length: 14 residues. CDR1 SGDLS and CDR2 YYNGEE come from the germline V gene. Here the CDR3 DNA reads TGTGCCAGAAGCGTTGGGCAGGGGGCCAACGAGCAGTACTTC. It yields the protein CARSVGQGANEQYF. Looking up the rest from reference TRBV9 and TRBJ2-7 gives the full variable domain: DSGVTQTPKHLITATGQRVTLRCSPRSGDLSVYWYQQSLDQGLQFLIQYYNGEERAKGNILERFSAQQFPDLHSELNLSSLELGDSALYFCARSVGQGANEQYFGPGTRLTVT.

This clonotype was picked up a small number of times. The chain employs TRBV11-2 and TRBJ1-2; 8 positions agree with TRBD1. In germline, CDR1 is SGHAT, CDR2 FQNNGV. This CDR3 spans 19 amino acids. With 8 bases clipped from V and 3 bases from J, the junction kept 23 bases outside the gene matches. For the CDR3, the DNA is TGTGCCAGCCCTGGACCTACATCGGACAGGGCCCCTTCGGACTATGGCTACACCTTC. Protein sequence: CASPGPTSDRAPSDYGYTF. Full variable domain (outside the CDR3, taken from reference TRBV11-2 and TRBJ1-2): EAGVAQSPRYKIIEKRQSVAFWCNPISGHATLYWYQQILGQGPKLLIQFQNNGVVDDSQLPKDRFSAERLKGVDSTLKIQPAKLEDSAVYLCASPGPTSDRAPSDYGYTFGSGTRLTVV.

The chain recombines TRBV5-1 with TRBJ2-2; D remains unclear. Between the trimmed V and J ends, which lost 2 bases and 3 bases, there was a span of 8 bases. CDR3 length: 14 amino acids. The germline V gene encodes CDR1 SGHRS and CDR2 YFSETQ. CDR3 nucleotide sequence: TGCGCCAGCAGCTTCGTGACGGACACCGGGGAGCTGTTTTTT. Translating it yields CASSFVTDTGELFF.

This clonotype was found a few times. The chain uses TRBV7-8 and TRBJ1-6; D ambiguous. Trimming cost V 2 bases and J 10 bases, with 33 bases left between them. The CDR3 consists of 21 residues. Germline CDR1 and CDR2: SGHVS and FQNEAQ. DNA of the CDR3: TGTGCCAGCAGCTTATGGAGTCCCGGCACATCCCGGCCGGTGAGAGGATCACCCCTCCACTTT. Translating it yields CASSLWSPGTSRPVRGSPLHF.

This chain joins TRBV7-9 and TRBJ2-3, with D possibly TRBD1 on 5 matching bases. Germline V gene data show CDR1 as SEHNR and CDR2 as FQNEAQ (reference sequence). Trimming cost V 2 bases and J 2 bases, with 11 bases left between them. This CDR3 is built from 15 residues. This chain's CDR3 is CASSLFDSYTDTQYF. CDR3 bases: TGTGCCAGCAGCTTATTTGACAGCTACACAGATACGCAGTATTTT.

This rearrangement joins TRBV20-1 to TRBJ1-5; 10 bases align to TRBD1. The CDR3 has 16 residues. Trimming took 0 bases from V and 2 from J; bases not matched to a gene: 4. Germline CDR1 DFQATT, CDR2 SNEGSKA (reference sequence). CDR3 sequence reads: CSARETGGQGNQPQHF. DNA for the CDR3: TGCAGTGCTAGAGAGACAGGGGGCCAGGGCAATCAGCCCCAGCATTTT.

Of note for this clonotype: One end of the junction does not line up with germline, which may come from a read error. The J gene is TRBJ2-2, the V gene TRBV20-1, with no clear D. The CDR3 loop spans 14 amino acids. Germline-derived CDR1 and CDR2 are DFQATT and SNEGSKA (reference sequence). DNA of the CDR3: TGCAGTGCCAGAGCCCCCAGGAACACCGGGGAGCTGTTTTTT. It is translated as CSARAPRNTGELFF.

The V gene is TRBV6-5, the J gene TRBJ2-3; D tentatively fits TRBD1 or TRBD2 (6 bases each). The CDR3 loop spans 16 amino acids. Trimming cost V 5 bases and J 4 bases, with 19 bases left between them. CDR1 and CDR2 from the germline V gene are MNHEY and SVGAGI. The chain's CDR3 is CASSPSRGAGPDTQYF. CDR3 DNA: TGTGCCAGCAGTCCCTCAAGGGGGGCCGGACCAGATACGCAGTATTTT.